This is a list of T cell receptor beta chains from one sample in a study of T cell changes during pregnancy in multiple sclerosis. Produced via immunoSEQ multiplex PCR; TCRdb's table is partial and in-frame only. The sample shows over 70,000 clones, 90% to 95% of them seen only once. The sample in question was peripheral blood, obtained in the first trimester of pregnancy. The receptor source for this set is a female donor in good health, enrolled as a control in a pregnancy study. The conserved cysteine and the conserved F or W are not part of the CDR3 here. The order of the fields is V gene, J gene, clone size, CDR3 protein. The size of a clone is reported for some rows only, either as once, few or many, or as a class for expanded clones.

>TRBV6-1|TRBJ2-7|NA
ASSEQRGLYEQY
>TRBV4-1|TRBJ2-1|NA
ASSQPLLAGGYNEQF
>TRBV2|TRBJ2-1|NA
ASSEPLGVF
>TRBV2|TRBJ1-1|NA
ASRGPAEAF
>TRBV4-1|TRBJ2-7|NA
ASSQGQAVYEQY
>TRBV5-4|TRBJ2-6|once
ASSLVAGSGANVLT
>TRBV6-1|TRBJ1-1|NA
ASSVGTGGVTEAF
>TRBV5-1|TRBJ2-1|NA
ASRPSGTIEQF
>TRBV7-6|TRBJ2-5|NA
ASSLYDGETQY
>TRBV7-2|TRBJ1-4|NA
ASSQGGFNEKLF
>TRBV5-1|TRBJ2-1|NA
ASSLADSSYNEQF
>TRBV18|TRBJ2-7|NA
ASSYTGTGGHEQY
>TRBV29-1|TRBJ2-2|NA
SVRTGANTGELF
>TRBV21-1|TRBJ2-1|NA
ASSNRLAGGPNEQF
>TRBV18|TRBJ2-5|NA
ASSPPGVWETQY
>TRBV2|TRBJ1-2|NA
ASSLGQINYGYT
>TRBV28|TRBJ2-7|NA
ASRFTGQSYEQY
>TRBV28|TRBJ2-7|NA
ASSLSGYEQY
>TRBV19|TRBJ1-2|NA
ASRSDREPFYGYT
>TRBV7-7|TRBJ2-2|NA
ASSLIYSAANTGELF
>TRBV19|TRBJ2-3|NA
ASSQGTVGTDTQY
>TRBV28|TRBJ1-5|once
ASSQLAEPQH
>TRBV6-4|TRBJ1-5|NA
ASSPVFGQPQH
>TRBV7-2|TRBJ1-3|few
ASSLGAASGNTIY
>TRBV5-1|TRBJ1-1|NA
ASSLDSGSGTEAF
>TRBV4-1|TRBJ2-5|NA
ASSSSTGARQETQY
>TRBV29-1|TRBJ2-7|NA
SVGPRQGSYEQY
>TRBV28|TRBJ1-1|NA
ASSYRDMNTEAF
>TRBV28|TRBJ2-2|NA
ASSQGAASGRAGELF
>TRBV5-1|TRBJ2-7|NA
ASSLLGPREQY
>TRBV6-5|TRBJ2-7|once
ASRPAGQGAYEQY
>TRBV4-2|TRBJ1-3|once
ASSQGQWETSSGNTIY
>TRBV13|TRBJ2-1|NA
ASSLPFGQGAINEQF
>TRBV28|TRBJ1-5|NA
ASSPTQGLSVPQH
>TRBV28|TRBJ2-7|NA
ASSSIYPTKQY
>TRBV20-1|TRBJ1-1|NA
SARISEAF
>TRBV4-1|TRBJ2-2|NA
ASSSRTGLNTGELF
>TRBV7-9|TRBJ2-1|NA
ASMEGSNEQF
>TRBV15|TRBJ1-3|once
ATSGSGYGNTIY
>TRBV5-6|TRBJ2-1|NA
ASSLEVAGVNEQF
>TRBV4-1|TRBJ1-2|NA
ASSQEDSLNYGYT
>TRBV6-1|TRBJ1-2|NA
ASRPGQGYGYT
>TRBV12-5|TRBJ2-7|once
ASGLARTSPLYEQY
>TRBV18|TRBJ1-3|NA
ASSPPGQLAGNTIY
>TRBV5-1|TRBJ1-1|few
ASSWGGRSNTEAF
>TRBV7-2|TRBJ2-1|NA
ASSLGASGRNEQF
>TRBV23-1|TRBJ1-1|once
ASSVPERDGGMNTEAF
>TRBV7-2|TRBJ2-1|NA
ASSLLGSSYNEQF
>TRBV27|TRBJ2-7|NA
ASSHPGETYEQY
>TRBV7-8|TRBJ1-5|NA
ASRSGNQPQH
>TRBV6-1|TRBJ2-7|NA
ASSEADGVGYYEQY
>TRBV18|TRBJ2-1|NA
ASSGSSGRANEQF
>TRBV19|TRBJ1-5|NA
ASSGGGSNQPQH